The T cell receptor beta chain described here comes from a study of T cells in Graves' hyperthyroidism and ophthalmopathy. Ten or more counts support this clonotype. What it binds is unknown. The CDR3 runs to 13 residues. Germline V gives CDR1 ENHRY, CDR2 SYGVKD. Trimming removed 5 bases at V and 4 bases at J, with 11 bases between. The sample, blood from the first hyperthyroidism diagnosis, precedes any ophthalmopathy symptoms. Study-level findings and limits: Using 13 V-J features, a model discriminated ophthalmopathy from stable hyperthyroidism. Prediction of ophthalmopathy progression came a median around 6 months pre-onset.

Amplified TCR beta CDR3 regions came from RNA transcripts. Initially, a first-round RT-PCR of the TCR CDR3 employed the HTBI primer set. Each CDR3 protein is one row after TCRdb ran MiXCR on the multiplex PCR reads. The sample lists a few hundred thousand distinct CDR3 sequences; 13% to 15% were seen once. The chain combines TRBV10-3 with TRBJ1-2; tentative D call: TRBD1 (5 bases). The specimen sequenced was blood. This clonotype originated in a woman between 45 and 65 years old with Graves' hyperthyroidism that later progressed to Graves' ophthalmopathy. The CDR3 nucleotides read TGTGCCATCAGTCTCGACAGCGCCTATGGCTACACCTTC. Translation gives CAISLDSAYGYTF.